Shown below are 31 T cell receptor beta chains from a single sample sequenced in a study of blood T cell repertoires in COVID-19. TCRdb's copy holds only in-frame clones and misses some; the assay was immunoSEQ multiplex PCR. The sample has about half a million clones, approximately 85% seen once. What was sequenced was peripheral blood. Receptor source: a human donor in a cohort sampled during active COVID-19.

The chain has TRBV7-8 and TRBJ1-4; D ambiguous. V gave up 5 bases and J gave up 5 bases, with 12 bases separating them. The CDR3 extends over 14 amino acids. Germline V gene sequence: CDR1 SGHVS, CDR2 FQNEAQ. This CDR3 is CASSQDSHNEKLFF. The CDR3 coding sequence is TGTGCCAGCAGCCAGGACTCGCACAATGAAAAACTGTTTTTT. The whole variable domain, remainder taken from reference TRBV7-8 and TRBJ1-4, is GAGVSQSPRYKVAKRGQDVALRCDPISGHVSLFWYQQALGQGPEFLTYFQNEAQLDKSGLPSDRFFAERPEGSVSTLKIQRTQQEDSAVYLCASSQDSHNEKLFFGSGTQLSVL.

This chain's CDR3 is CAWSYGTTGNTIYF. The CDR3 bases are TGTGCCTGGAGTTACGGGACAACTGGAAACACCATATATTTT. V and J are TRBV30 and TRBJ1-3, with D possibly matching TRBD1 (6 bases). V was pared by 2 bases and J by 2 bases, with 10 bases between. The CDR3 has 14 amino acids. CDR1 and CDR2 from the germline V gene are GTSNPN and SVGIG (reference sequence).

This clone was recorded once. The chain has TRBV9 and TRBJ2-2, with 7 bases fitting TRBD2. Germline V gene sequence: CDR1 SGDLS, CDR2 YYNGEE. V lost 3 bases, J lost 6 bases, and 8 bases stayed unmatched. The CDR3 has 15 amino acids. The CDR3: CASSAMGLNAGELFF. For the CDR3, the DNA is TGTGCCAGCAGCGCCATGGGACTAAACGCCGGGGAGCTGTTTTTT.

Here the CDR3 reads CASSSSRGTSGREHEQYF. DNA for the CDR3: TGTGCCAGCAGCTCTTCGAGGGGGACTAGCGGGAGGGAGCACGAGCAGTACTTC. The chain combines TRBV7-9 with TRBJ2-7; 16 bases align to TRBD2. The junction had 11 bases not matched to a gene; V was cut back by 4 bases and J by 5 bases. Per the germline V gene, CDR1 is SEHNR and CDR2 is FQNEAQ (reference sequence). The CDR3 sequence is 18 residues long.

This clone was counted at least ten times. The CDR3 loop is CARSSDFPGGRSTGELFF. The CDR3 DNA follows: TGTGCCAGAAGCTCGGACTTCCCAGGGGGGCGAAGCACCGGGGAGCTGTTTTTT. This chain links TRBV5-3 with TRBJ2-2; perhaps TRBD1 as D (7 bases). TRBV5-3 belongs to the ORF category, with a function that is uncertain. The CDR3 runs to 18 residues. V was pared by 3 bases and J by 4 bases, with 22 bases between.

The chain combines TRBV6-5 with TRBJ2-2, with D possibly being TRBD1 (5 bases). This CDR3 is 15 amino acids long. Germline loops: CDR1 MNHEY, CDR2 SVGAGI. The V gene lost 2 bases and the J gene lost 0 bases, with 7 bases spanning the gap. The CDR3, as DNA: TGTGCCAGCAGTTACAAAGGGGCGAACACCGGGGAGCTGTTTTTT. Residues: CASSYKGANTGELFF.

The genes are TRBV4-1 and TRBJ2-1; TRBD2 aligns across 15 bases. The germline gives CDR1 MGHRA, CDR2 YSYEKL. The CDR3 contains 18 residues. J was trimmed by 8 bases and V by 2 bases; bases with no gene match: 10. CDR3: CASSQPPGLAGGSYEQFF. CDR3 nucleotide sequence: TGCGCCAGCAGCCAACCCCCGGGACTAGCGGGAGGTTCGTATGAGCAGTTCTTC.

This clone was observed a handful of times. The chain has TRBV10-2 and TRBJ2-7; 11 bases fit TRBD2. This CDR3 is built from 14 residues. V shed 5 bases and J 1 base; nucleotides not matched to a gene: 1. Germline lookup yields CDR1 WSHSY and CDR2 SAAADI. CDR3 coding DNA: TGCGCCAGCAGTCCTAGCGGGAGGTCCTACGAGCAGTACTTC. Translated: CASSPSGRSYEQYF.

The chain joins TRBV28 to TRBJ1-2; 11 bases fit TRBD1. J lost 2 bases, V lost 4 bases, and 15 bases had no gene match. Per the germline V gene, CDR1 is MDHEN and CDR2 is SYDVKM. The CDR3 has 19 amino acids. CDR3 in amino acids: CASSYARRRTGGMNYGYTF. The CDR3 nucleotides are TGTGCCAGCAGTTACGCCCGAAGAAGGACAGGGGGCATGAACTATGGCTACACCTTC.

Only one count was recorded for this clone. The chain combines TRBV21-1 with TRBJ2-1; the table's D call of TRBD2 was not tested on the DNA. TRBV21-1 is flagged as a pseudogene. The length of the CDR3 is 16 residues. CDR3 nucleotide sequence: TGTGCCAGCAGCATCGGGTGGCTAGCACTATACAATGAGCAGTTCTTC. Its protein product is CASSIGWLALYNEQFF.

This sequence joins TRBV6-5 and TRBJ1-1; the D gene is possibly TRBD1 (5 bases). V lost 5 bases to trimming and J lost 7 bases, with 17 bases between them. The length of the CDR3 is 14 residues. Germline values: CDR1 MNHEY, CDR2 SVGAGI. The CDR3 reads CASSPQFGGIEAFF. DNA for the CDR3: TGTGCCAGCAGTCCCCAGTTCGGGGGGATTGAAGCTTTCTTT.

The CDR3 bases are TGCAGCGCCGGTAGCTCAGGGAGGGCTTTCTTT. It is translated as CSAGSSGRAFF. This chain uses TRBV29-1 with TRBJ1-1, with a tentative D call TRBD1 (5 bases). Germline assignment: CDR1 SQVTM and CDR2 ANQGSEA. CDR3 length equals 11 residues. Trimming cost V 7 bases and J 11 bases, with 17 bases left between them. The variable domain in full, completed from reference TRBV29-1 and TRBJ1-1, reads SAVISQKPSRDICQRGTSLTIQCQVDSQVTMMFWYRQQPGQSLTLIATANQGSEATYESGFVIDKFPISRPNLTFSTLTVSNMSPEDSSIYLCSAGSSGRAFFGQGTRLTVV.

The chain combines TRBV24-1 with TRBJ1-1, with D unresolved. This CDR3 spans 13 amino acids. Trimming stripped 3 bases from V and 6 bases from J, with 10 bases between. Germline CDR1 is KGHDR and CDR2 is SFDVKD. The CDR3 DNA is TGTGCCACCAGTGATCCGGGGTCAGCTGAAGCTTTCTTT. Translating gives CATSDPGSAEAFF.

The rearrangement joins TRBV27 to TRBJ1-3, with D perhaps matching TRBD1 (6 bases). The CDR3 has 14 amino acids. CDR1 and CDR2 (germline): MNHEY, SMNVEV (reference sequence). Trimming pared 5 bases from V and 5 bases from J, leaving 13 bases between. DNA for the CDR3: TGTGCCAGCAGTCCCCGGGACACCCGAAACACCATATATTTT. This gives the protein CASSPRDTRNTIYF.

The V call is TRBV5-8, the J call TRBJ1-2; 8 bases agree with TRBD1. The CDR3 sequence is 14 residues long. CDR1 SGHTS and CDR2 YDEGEE come from the germline V gene. The V gene end was trimmed by 3 bases and the J gene end by 6 bases; junction bases not matched to a gene: 7. CDR3 sequence reads: CASSYTDRGNGYTF. The CDR3 DNA follows: TGTGCCAGCAGCTATACCGACAGGGGAAATGGCTACACCTTC.

The V gene is TRBV11-2, the J gene TRBJ2-7, with 9 bases lining up with TRBD2. The V segment lost 5 bases and the J segment 2 bases; nucleotides outside the gene matches: 4. There are 14 residues in the CDR3. Per the germline V gene, CDR1 is SGHAT and CDR2 is FQNNGV. The CDR3 DNA sequence: TGTGCCAGCAGCGTAGCGGGGGTTACCTACGAGCAGTACTTC. Its protein product is CASSVAGVTYEQYF.

This clone occurred a few times. The V gene is TRBV30, the J gene TRBJ2-3, with 7 bases lining up with TRBD2. This CDR3 is 14 amino acids long. J lost 5 bases, V lost 1 base, and 6 bases had no gene match. CDR1 and CDR2 from the germline V gene are GTSNPN and SVGIG (reference sequence). In DNA, the CDR3 is TGTGCCTGGAGTGAGGGACGGGAGGAAGATACGCAGTATTTT. This gives the protein CAWSEGREEDTQYF.

This clone was seen just once. The chain recombines TRBV5-4 with TRBJ2-1, with 7 bases lining up with TRBD2. This CDR3 is 16 amino acids long. CDR1 is SGHNT and CDR2 is YYREEE in the germline V gene (reference sequence). With V trimmed by 5 bases and J by 1 base, 9 bases remained unmatched. The CDR3 coding sequence is TGTGCCAGCAGTTTCGACCCGGGACTATCCTACAATGAGCAGTTCTTC. Translation gives CASSFDPGLSYNEQFF.

This chain links TRBV6-2 or TRBV6-3 with TRBJ2-1, with TRBD2 identical over 9 bases. Germline V CDR1 and CDR2: MNHEY, SVGEGT. The junction had 13 bases not matched to a gene; V was cut back by 2 bases and J by 8 bases. The CDR3 has 17 residues. The CDR3 DNA is TGTGCCAGCAGTTACGGTGGCGCGGGAGGGAAGGCACATGAGCAGTTCTTC. It codes for CASSYGGAGGKAHEQFF.

Ten or more counts support this clone. The CDR3 nucleotides read TGCGCCAGCAGCGGCGGACTTAACAATGAGCAGTTCTTC. Encoded protein: CASSGGLNNEQFF. The genes are TRBV5-1 and TRBJ2-1, with D possibly being TRBD2 (5 bases). The CDR3 is 13 amino acids. Per the germline V gene, CDR1 is SGHRS and CDR2 is YFSETQ. The ends were cut back, 4 bases at V and 5 bases at J, with 10 bases in the middle.

This clone showed up just a few times. V is TRBV7-2 and J is TRBJ2-1, with TRBD2 identical over 11 bases. Trimming took 3 bases from V and 3 from J; bases not matched to a gene: 1. This CDR3 is built from 15 residues. Germline V gene lookup returns CDR1 SGHTA and CDR2 FQGNSA. Here the CDR3 DNA reads TGTGCCAGCAGCTTGACTAGCGGGGACTACAATGAGCAGTTCTTC. This codes for CASSLTSGDYNEQFF.

The chain employs TRBV7-9 and TRBJ1-3; maybe TRBD1 (5 bases). The CDR3 length is 15 residues. Trimming took 4 bases from V and 0 from J, leaving 10 bases between them. Germline V gene data show CDR1 as SEHNR and CDR2 as FQNEAQ (reference sequence). The CDR3 here is CASSSVQGSGNTIYF. The CDR3, as DNA: TGTGCCAGCAGCTCGGTGCAGGGCTCTGGAAACACCATATATTTT. The complete variable domain, with remaining parts taken from reference TRBV7-9 and TRBJ1-3, reads DTGVSQNPRHKITKRGQNVTFRCDPISEHNRLYWYRQTLGQGPEFLTYFQNEAQLEKSRLLSDRFSAERPKGSFSTLEIQRTEQGDSAMYLCASSSVQGSGNTIYFGEGSWLTVV.

The chain employs TRBV5-1 and TRBJ1-1, with a weak D call TRBD1 (5 bases). Trimming left V 0 bases short and J 0 bases short, with 6 bases between. CDR1 is SGHRS, CDR2 YFSETQ, per germline. The CDR3 is 14 residues long. CDR3 in amino acids: CASSLDRMNTEAFF. In nucleotides, the CDR3 is TGCGCCAGCAGCTTGGACAGGATGAACACTGAAGCTTTCTTT.

The CDR3: CASSFSRGISGNTIYF. The CDR3 DNA reads TGTGCCAGCAGCTTCTCTAGGGGGATCTCTGGAAACACCATATATTTT. The chain recombines TRBV28 with TRBJ1-3, with a weak D call TRBD1 (6 bases). Germline V CDR1 and CDR2: MDHEN, SYDVKM. The CDR3 runs to 16 residues. V was trimmed by 6 bases and J by 0 bases, leaving 15 bases between them.

The rearrangement uses TRBV19 and TRBJ2-7; 13 positions match TRBD2. Germline V gene data show CDR1 as LNHDA and CDR2 as SQIVND (reference sequence). The CDR3 covers 16 residues. Unmatched junction bases numbered 8, after V lost 5 bases and J lost 4 bases. As DNA, the CDR3 is TGTGCCAGTAGTGCCCCCGGACTAGCGGGGGCTTACGAGCAGTACTTC. It is translated as CASSAPGLAGAYEQYF. The full variable domain, in which reference TRBV19 and TRBJ2-7 provide the parts outside the CDR3, is DGGITQSPKYLFRKEGQNVTLSCEQNLNHDAMYWYRQDPGQGLRLIYYSQIVNDFQKGDIAEGYSVSREKKESFPLTVTSAQKNPTAFYLCASSAPGLAGAYEQYFGPGTRLTVT.

The table lists this clone with a count of one. The chain carries TRBV6-2 or TRBV6-3 and TRBJ1-2, with 7 bases fitting TRBD1. The CDR3 is 13 residues long. In germline, CDR1 is MNHEY, CDR2 SVGEGT. J was trimmed by 12 bases and V by 2 bases; bases with no gene match: 9. This CDR3 is CASSYLIDRVNTF. In DNA, the CDR3 is TGTGCCAGCAGTTACCTGATCGACAGGGTAAACACCTTC.

The chain carries TRBV7-6 and TRBJ2-1; 8 bases fit TRBD2. This CDR3 comprises 15 residues. Germline CDR1 is SGHVS and CDR2 is FNYEAQ. J was trimmed by 2 bases and V by 0 bases; bases with no gene match: 0. In nucleotides, the CDR3 is TGTGCCAGCAGCTTAGCTAGCGGGGCCTACAATGAGCAGTTCTTC. This sequence encodes CASSLASGAYNEQFF.

This clone has only a few counts. One junction end does not reproduce the germline sequence, and a read error may be involved. This chain connects TRBV7-7 to TRBJ2-1, with 8 bases fitting TRBD2. CDR3 length: 17 residues. The germline V gene has CDR1 SSHAT and CDR2 FNYEAQ (reference sequence). The CDR3 coding sequence is TGTGCTAGCAGCTTAGACCTGGTGAGCGGGAGAAGTGCTGAGCAGTTCTTC. Translation gives CASSLDLVSGRSAEQFF.

This clone was recorded once. The J gene is TRBJ1-1, the V gene TRBV11-1; a possible D gene is TRBD1 (5 bases). Trimming cost V 0 bases and J 0 bases, with 5 bases left between them. The CDR3 is made up of 14 amino acids. Germline lookup yields CDR1 SGHAT and CDR2 FQDESV (reference sequence). Here the CDR3 DNA reads TGTGCCAGCAGCTTAGCGGGGCTGAACACTGAAGCTTTCTTT. It yields the protein CASSLAGLNTEAFF.

The V gene is TRBV5-8, the J gene TRBJ1-1, with 7 bases lining up with TRBD1. The length of the CDR3 is 16 residues. V lost 0 bases and J lost 3; bases outside the gene matches: 8. Germline CDR1 reads SGHTS; CDR2 reads YDEGEE. CDR3 in amino acids: CASSLARSQGDTEAFF. The CDR3 DNA is TGTGCCAGCAGCTTGGCTCGCAGCCAGGGGGACACTGAAGCTTTCTTT. The full variable domain, in which reference TRBV5-8 and TRBJ1-1 provide the parts outside the CDR3, is EAGVTQSPTHLIKTRGQQATLRCSPISGHTSVYWYQQALGLGLQFLLWYDEGEERNRGNFPPRFSGRQFPNYSSELNVNALELEDSALYLCASSLARSQGDTEAFFGQGTRLTVV.

The chain uses TRBV7-3 and TRBJ2-1; D perhaps matches TRBD2 (5 bases). This CDR3 is built from 15 residues. The germline V and J ends were trimmed by 3 bases and 2 bases, with 11 bases remaining between them. CDR1 and CDR2 (germline): SGHTA, FQGTGA. The CDR3 sequence is CASSFASGTYNEQFF. CDR3 bases: TGTGCCAGCAGCTTTGCGAGCGGCACCTACAATGAGCAGTTCTTC.